The 20 T cell receptor beta chains given below trace back to one sample, sequenced in a study of cytomegalovirus exposure and HLA in healthy donors. The primer mix had 60 Vbeta and 13 Jbeta primers. Using immunoSEQ multiplex PCR, the repertoire was profiled, and TCRdb retains in-frame clones only, with some absent. Of about 59,000 clones listed, under 90% were seen once; the top ten hold 3% to 4.5%. Sequencing was performed on PBMCs. These receptors came from a woman in her thirties or forties in good health and CMV-seronegative.

This sequence joins TRBV5-1 and TRBJ2-7; D unresolved. Trimming took off 2 bases at V and 0 bases at J, with 9 bases between the two ends. The CDR3 spans 14 residues. CDR1 SGHRS and CDR2 YFSETQ come from the germline V gene. CDR3 sequence: CASSFKFSSYEQYF. The CDR3 coding sequence is TGCGCCAGCAGCTTTAAGTTCAGCTCCTACGAGCAGTACTTC.

The chain couples TRBV10-3 to TRBJ2-3; 7 bases are a match to TRBD1. Germline V CDR1 and CDR2: ENHRY, SYGVKD. V was clipped by 4 bases and J by 3 bases; unmatched bases: 4. This CDR3 region has 14 residues. The CDR3 DNA follows: TGTGCCATCAGTGGGCGACAGGGAACAGATACGCAGTATTTT. Its translation: CAISGRQGTDTQYF.

The chain joins TRBV2 to TRBJ1-2; 8 bases agree with TRBD1. The germline CDR1 and CDR2 sequences are SNHLY and FYNNEI. CDR3 length: 13 amino acids. Trimming took 5 bases from V and 8 from J; bases not matched to a gene: 7. The CDR3 bases are TGTGCCAGCAGTCAGGGGGCGCTTGGAGGCTACACCTTC. The encoded protein is CASSQGALGGYTF.

The chain joins TRBV9 to TRBJ1-4, with 7 bases lining up with TRBD1. There are 15 residues in the CDR3. From germline, CDR1 is SGDLS and CDR2 YYNGEE. The V and J ends lost 0 bases and 6 bases, in that order; junction bases with no gene match: 5. Here the CDR3 reads CASSVDDREDEKLFF. DNA of the CDR3: TGTGCCAGCAGCGTAGATGACAGGGAGGATGAAAAACTGTTTTTT. Supplemented by reference TRBV9 and TRBJ1-4, the full variable domain reads DSGVTQTPKHLITATGQRVTLRCSPRSGDLSVYWYQQSLDQGLQFLIQYYNGEERAKGNILERFSAQQFPDLHSELNLSSLELGDSALYFCASSVDDREDEKLFFGSGTQLSVL.

The J gene is TRBJ2-7, the V gene TRBV28, with D perhaps matching TRBD2 (6 bases). Trimming removed 5 bases at V and 2 bases at J, with 16 bases between. Germline V gene lookup returns CDR1 MDHEN and CDR2 SYDVKM. The CDR3 loop spans 15 amino acids. CDR3 in DNA: TGTGCCAGCAGTCGAACCGGCGGGATAACCTACGAGCAGTACTTC. Translating gives CASSRTGGITYEQYF.

This rearrangement joins TRBV7-2 to TRBJ1-4; TRBD1 might be the D (6 bases). V lost 4 bases, J lost 8 bases, and 14 bases lay in between. The CDR3 length is 14 residues. Germline V gene lookup returns CDR1 SGHTA and CDR2 FQGNSA. The CDR3 region has the DNA TGTGCCAGCAGCTACTCCCAGGGGCGGGAAAAACTGTTTTTT. This gives the protein CASSYSQGREKLFF.

The chain recombines TRBV28 with TRBJ2-3, with 7 bases lining up with TRBD1. The junction had 7 bases not matched to a gene; V was cut back by 6 bases and J by 4 bases. Germline CDR1 and CDR2: MDHEN and SYDVKM. The CDR3 length is 14 residues. Here the CDR3 DNA reads TGTGCCAGCAGCCGAGGACAGGATCCAGATACGCAGTATTTT. Amino acids: CASSRGQDPDTQYF.

This clone was detected a few times. CDR3 sequence (DNA): TGTGCCAGCAGTACTCAGGGGCTCAGTGAAAAACTGTTTTTT. Translation gives CASSTQGLSEKLFF. This chain links TRBV2 with TRBJ1-4; D is possibly TRBD1 (6 bases). The V and J ends lost 5 bases and 7 bases respectively, with 14 bases between them. CDR3 size: 14 residues. The germline CDR1 and CDR2 sequences are SNHLY and FYNNEI.

The rearrangement links TRBV29-1 to TRBJ2-1, with 8 bases lining up with TRBD2. The CDR3 is 14 residues long. The germline V gene has CDR1 SQVTM and CDR2 ANQGSEA. V lost 3 bases and J lost 2; bases outside the gene matches: 3. The CDR3 nucleotides read TGCAGCGTTGACCTAGCGGGCCCCTACAATGAGCAGTTCTTC. Protein product: CSVDLAGPYNEQFF.

The V gene is TRBV29-1, the J gene TRBJ2-7; 7 positions match TRBD2. Germline V gene data show CDR1 as SQVTM and CDR2 as ANQGSEA. CDR3 length: 13 residues. With V trimmed by 5 bases and J by 2 bases, 6 bases remained unmatched. In nucleotides, the CDR3 is TGCAGCGTTACGGGACTACTTCCCTACGAGCAGTACTTC. Translated: CSVTGLLPYEQYF.

The chain joins TRBV6-5 to TRBJ1-4; 9 nucleotides align to TRBD1. The ends lost 6 bases at V and 4 bases at J; junction bases unmatched: 3. CDR3 length: 14 amino acids. Per the germline V gene, CDR1 is MNHEY and CDR2 is SVGAGI. The CDR3 DNA reads as TGTGCCAGCAGCCCGGACAGGGGTAATGAAAAACTGTTTTTT. Its translation: CASSPDRGNEKLFF.

V is TRBV14 and J is TRBJ2-1, with D possibly matching TRBD2 (6 bases). The CDR3 contains 15 residues. V was trimmed by 0 bases and J by 10 bases, leaving 16 bases between them. CDR1 and CDR2 (germline): SGHDN, FVKESK. CDR3 coding DNA: TGTGCCAGCAGCCAAGATTCGGTTAGAGGGAGGGAGCAGTTCTTC. It encodes CASSQDSVRGREQFF.

This sequence joins TRBV2 and TRBJ2-1; the D gene is possibly TRBD2 (6 bases). CDR1 is SNHLY and CDR2 is FYNNEI in the germline V gene. Deletions cut 2 bases from V and 12 bases from J, with 11 bases between. This CDR3 contains 12 residues. For the CDR3, the DNA is TGTGCCAGCAGTGAATGGCGGGATGGGCAGTTCTTC. Translation: CASSEWRDGQFF.

This clone was found once. This chain connects TRBV5-1 to TRBJ1-3; D perhaps matches TRBD1 (5 bases). This CDR3 has 16 residues. The germline V gene encodes CDR1 SGHRS and CDR2 YFSETQ. Deletions cut 4 bases from V and 2 bases from J, with 16 bases between. CDR3: CASSPTGGGTGNTIYF. The CDR3 DNA reads as TGCGCCAGCAGCCCGACGGGGGGGGGAACTGGAAACACCATATATTTT.

The V gene is TRBV9, the J gene TRBJ2-1; D is perhaps TRBD2 (5 bases). Germline V CDR1 and CDR2: SGDLS, YYNGEE. This CDR3 is 15 amino acids long. Trimming stripped 0 bases from V and 3 bases from J, with 10 bases between. In nucleotides, the CDR3 is TGTGCCAGCAGCGTAGAAGGGAGCGACTACAATGAGCAGTTCTTC. Translation gives CASSVEGSDYNEQFF.

This chain uses TRBV7-9 with TRBJ2-7; 9 bases line up with TRBD1. Trimming took 5 bases from V and 2 from J; bases not matched to a gene: 4. CDR3 length equals 14 residues. Germline values: CDR1 SEHNR, CDR2 FQNEAQ (reference sequence). Written as DNA, the CDR3 is TGTGCCAGCAGCCACCGGGACAGGGCCTACGAGCAGTACTTC. Translated, it gives CASSHRDRAYEQYF.

The V and J genes are TRBV7-6 and TRBJ2-3; TRBD2 is a possible D gene (6 bases). CDR1 is SGHVS and CDR2 is FNYEAQ in the germline V gene. This CDR3 spans 14 amino acids. V lost 5 bases, J lost 9 bases, and 18 bases lay in between. CDR3 region: CASSMRLDARTQYF. Written as DNA, the CDR3 is TGTGCCAGCAGCATGAGACTAGATGCCAGGACGCAGTATTTT.

This sequence joins TRBV6-6 and TRBJ2-1; D unresolved. Germline CDR1 reads MNHNY; CDR2 reads SVGAGI (reference sequence). The V end was cut by 3 bases, the J end by 1 base, with 13 bases between. The CDR3 runs to 16 residues. The CDR3 is CASSYGPGRSYNEQFF. The CDR3 nucleotides are TGTGCCAGCAGTTATGGGCCAGGTCGGTCCTACAATGAGCAGTTCTTC.

This chain uses TRBV5-1 with TRBJ1-1; TRBD1 matches 7 bases. Per the germline V gene, CDR1 is SGHRS and CDR2 is YFSETQ. The V and J ends lost 3 bases and 3 bases, in that order; junction bases with no gene match: 8. The CDR3 runs to 15 residues. The CDR3: CASSWTGGRDTEAFF. In nucleotides, the CDR3 is TGCGCCAGCAGCTGGACAGGCGGCAGGGACACTGAAGCTTTCTTT.

This clone came up once. The chain combines TRBV27 with TRBJ2-1; no clear D. The germline V gene has CDR1 MNHEY and CDR2 SMNVEV (reference sequence). The V and J ends lost 8 bases and 5 bases respectively, with 7 bases between them. The length of the CDR3 is 11 residues. CDR3 nucleotides: TGTGCCAGCTCCGAGAACAATGAGCAGTTCTTC. This codes for CASSENNEQFF.